These 30 T cell receptor beta chains came from one sample sequenced in a study of cytomegalovirus exposure and HLA in healthy donors. A multiplex PCR was run with 60 Vbeta primers and 13 Jbeta primers. The repertoire was sequenced with immunoSEQ multiplex PCR; TCRdb's copy has only in-frame clones and lacks some. The sample lists more than 150,000 clones; roughly four fifths were seen once. Sequencing was performed on PBMCs. The receptor set was obtained from a man aged 18 to 35 in good health and CMV-seronegative.

This clone has more than one count but fewer than ten. This specimen includes other DNA sequences encoding the same CDR3. The chain uses TRBV19 and TRBJ2-7, with TRBD1 matching 9 bases. Germline V gene sequence: CDR1 LNHDA, CDR2 SQIVND (reference sequence). CDR3 length equals 14 residues. The ends lost 5 bases at V and 0 bases at J; junction bases unmatched: 2. Here the CDR3 DNA reads TGTGCCAGTAGTTCGGGACAGGGCTCCTACGAGCAGTACTTC. Its protein is CASSSGQGSYEQYF. Full variable domain (missing parts from reference TRBV19 and TRBJ2-7): DGGITQSPKYLFRKEGQNVTLSCEQNLNHDAMYWYRQDPGQGLRLIYYSQIVNDFQKGDIAEGYSVSREKKESFPLTVTSAQKNPTAFYLCASSSGQGSYEQYFGPGTRLTVT.

V and J are TRBV7-6 and TRBJ2-5; 15 bases map to TRBD2. Trimming at V came to 5 bases and at J to 9 bases, leaving 4 bases not matched to a gene. This CDR3 spans 14 amino acids. CDR1 is SGHVS, CDR2 FNYEAQ, per germline. Here the CDR3 reads CASSDRTSGGAQYF. CDR3 DNA sequence: TGTGCCAGCAGCGACAGGACTAGCGGGGGGGCCCAGTACTTC.

The chain joins TRBV7-9 to TRBJ1-1, with D perhaps TRBD1 (5 bases). V lost 6 bases and J lost 4, with 18 bases in between. The CDR3 contains 15 residues. Germline lookup yields CDR1 SEHNR and CDR2 FQNEAQ (reference sequence). The CDR3 DNA is TGTGCCAGCAGTTCAATTAAAGGGGTATTCACTGAAGCTTTCTTT. Translating gives CASSSIKGVFTEAFF.

This clone was observed a few times. The chain joins TRBV6-6 to TRBJ1-1, with D tentatively TRBD1 (5 bases). The CDR3 totals 12 residues. Trimming took off 7 bases at V and 2 bases at J, with 8 bases between the two ends. CDR1 and CDR2 from the germline V gene are MNHNY and SVGAGI (reference sequence). CDR3 bases: TGTGCCAGCACCCAGGGAAACACTGAAGCTTTCTTT. It yields the protein CASTQGNTEAFF.

Only a few counts were recorded for this clone. The chain carries TRBV7-9 and TRBJ2-3; D might be TRBD2 (6 bases). There are 15 residues in the CDR3. Germline V gene lookup returns CDR1 SEHNR and CDR2 FQNEAQ (reference sequence). Trimming stripped 4 bases from V and 0 bases from J, with 11 bases between. In nucleotides, the CDR3 is TGTGCCAGCAGCTCGGCGGGGTCTAGCACAGATACGCAGTATTTT. This encodes CASSSAGSSTDTQYF.

As to this clone: Other DNA sequences of this sample code for an identical CDR3. The chain employs TRBV7-8 and TRBJ1-4; TRBD1 matches 9 bases. Trimming at V came to 2 bases and at J to 8 bases, leaving 3 bases not matched to a gene. The germline gives CDR1 SGHVS, CDR2 FQNEAQ. This CDR3 has 14 amino acids. Here the CDR3 DNA reads TGTGCCAGCAGCTTAACAGGGGGCGGAGAAAAACTGTTTTTT. Translating gives CASSLTGGGEKLFF. The entire variable domain, with the rest obtained from reference TRBV7-8 and TRBJ1-4, is as follows: GAGVSQSPRYKVAKRGQDVALRCDPISGHVSLFWYQQALGQGPEFLTYFQNEAQLDKSGLPSDRFFAERPEGSVSTLKIQRTQQEDSAVYLCASSLTGGGEKLFFGSGTQLSVL.

V usage is TRBV29-1 and J usage is TRBJ2-2; the match to TRBD1 covers 7 bases. J gave up 1 base and V 3 bases, and 5 bases lay outside the gene matches. Germline V gives CDR1 SQVTM, CDR2 ANQGSEA. This CDR3 spans 15 amino acids. The CDR3 loop is CSVDPRDRNTGELFF. CDR3 DNA sequence: TGCAGCGTTGACCCCCGGGACAGGAACACCGGGGAGCTGTTTTTT.

This sequence joins TRBV30 and TRBJ1-1; TRBD1 aligns across 7 bases. Losses at the gene ends were 2 bases for V and 1 base for J; bases not matched to a gene: 4. From germline, CDR1 is GTSNPN and CDR2 SVGIG (reference sequence). The length of the CDR3 is 14 residues. This CDR3 reads CAWSWGQPNTEAFF. CDR3 DNA sequence: TGTGCCTGGAGTTGGGGACAGCCGAACACTGAAGCTTTCTTT.

This chain uses TRBV19 with TRBJ1-5; 7 bases agree with TRBD1. The length of the CDR3 is 17 residues. Germline CDR1 reads LNHDA; CDR2 reads SQIVND (reference sequence). J gave up 0 bases and V 3 bases, and 8 bases lay outside the gene matches. The CDR3, as DNA: TGTGCCAGTAGTATTAATCCGGGACAGCCTAGCAATCAGCCCCAGCATTTT. It yields the protein CASSINPGQPSNQPQHF.

The chain joins TRBV18 to TRBJ2-7; the match to TRBD1 covers 7 bases. CDR3 length equals 15 residues. V gave up 3 bases and J gave up 0 bases; unmatched junction bases: 5. Per germline, CDR1 KGHSH and CDR2 LQKENI. Here the CDR3 DNA reads TGTGCCAGCTCACCGACCGGGACAGCCTCCTACGAGCAGTACTTC. Translating gives CASSPTGTASYEQYF.

J is TRBJ1-1 and V is TRBV6-6; D is possibly TRBD1 (5 bases). Per germline, CDR1 MNHNY and CDR2 SVGAGI (reference sequence). Trimming removed 7 bases from V and 4 bases from J, with 16 bases in between. The CDR3 length is 14 residues. In nucleotides, the CDR3 is TGTGCCAGCATCAACCCAGGGAGGCGCACTGAAGCTTTCTTT. As protein: CASINPGRRTEAFF.

This chain joins TRBV27 and TRBJ2-7, with 8 nucleotides matching TRBD2. Per germline, CDR1 MNHEY and CDR2 SMNVEV (reference sequence). The CDR3 contains 14 residues. J was trimmed by 6 bases and V by 6 bases; bases with no gene match: 10. The CDR3 spells CASSHEGLACEQYF. The CDR3, as DNA: TGTGCCAGCAGCCATGAAGGACTAGCATGCGAGCAGTACTTC.

The chain joins TRBV9 to TRBJ1-1; 8 bases are a match to TRBD1. The ends lost 1 base at V and 7 bases at J; junction bases unmatched: 9. The germline CDR1 and CDR2 sequences are SGDLS and YYNGEE. CDR3 length equals 15 residues. DNA of the CDR3: TGTGCCAGCAGCGTAAGAGCGACAGGGGTCGGTGAAGCTTTCTTT. It yields the protein CASSVRATGVGEAFF.

The rearrangement links TRBV10-3 to TRBJ2-5; TRBD2 matches 8 bases. J gave up 0 bases and V 2 bases, and 8 bases lay outside the gene matches. Germline CDR1 is ENHRY and CDR2 is SYGVKD. The CDR3 consists of 17 residues. The CDR3 reads CAISEGVVSGDQETQYF. The CDR3 coding sequence is TGTGCCATCAGTGAGGGGGTGGTTAGCGGGGACCAAGAGACCCAGTACTTC.

J is TRBJ1-1 and V is TRBV6-5, with 9 positions matching TRBD1. The V segment lost 7 bases and the J segment 4 bases; nucleotides outside the gene matches: 7. Germline V lookup: CDR1 MNHEY, CDR2 SVGAGI. The CDR3 totals 14 residues. DNA of the CDR3: TGTGCCAGCACCCGACAGACAGGGGGCACTGAAGCTTTCTTT. It encodes CASTRQTGGTEAFF.

The V gene is TRBV14, the J gene TRBJ2-7; 7 bases are shared with TRBD1. CDR3 length equals 15 residues. Germline V gives CDR1 SGHDN, CDR2 FVKESK. Trimming removed 3 bases from V and 2 bases from J; junction bases left unmatched: 7. CDR3 nucleotide sequence: TGTGCCAGCAGCCATAACAGGGGTCCGACCTACGAGCAGTACTTC. Amino acid sequence: CASSHNRGPTYEQYF.

The J gene is TRBJ2-1, the V gene TRBV7-6; 10 nucleotides match TRBD2. After removal of 5 bases from V and 4 bases from J, the junction contained 5 bases not matched to a gene. The CDR3 loop spans 15 amino acids. The germline V gene encodes CDR1 SGHVS and CDR2 FNYEAQ. CDR3 amino acids: CASSQLAGTYNEQFF. Written as DNA, the CDR3 is TGTGCCAGCAGCCAACTAGCGGGGACTTACAATGAGCAGTTCTTC. Using reference TRBV7-6 and TRBJ2-1 for the parts outside the CDR3, the full variable domain is GAGVSQSPRYKVTKRGQDVALRCDPISGHVSLYWYRQALGQGPEFLTYFNYEAQQDKSGLPNDRFSAERPEGSISTLTIQRTEQRDSAMYRCASSQLAGTYNEQFFGPGTRLTVL.

As DNA, the CDR3 is TGTGCCAGCTCGCAGCGGGAGGACAATGAGCAGTTCTTC. Its translation: CASSQREDNEQFF. The chain is built from TRBV18 and TRBJ2-1, with TRBD2 identical over 9 bases. The ends lost 6 bases at V and 5 bases at J; junction bases unmatched: 2. This CDR3 contains 13 residues. Germline assignment: CDR1 KGHSH and CDR2 LQKENI. The entire variable domain, with the rest obtained from reference TRBV18 and TRBJ2-1, is as follows: NAGVMQNPRHLVRRRGQEARLRCSPMKGHSHVYWYRQLPEEGLKFMVYLQKENIIDESGMPKERFSAEFPKEGPSILRIQQVVRGDSAAYFCASSQREDNEQFFGPGTRLTVL.

This chain uses TRBV9 with TRBJ2-5, with D perhaps TRBD1 (5 bases). CDR3 length equals 14 residues. Germline V gives CDR1 SGDLS, CDR2 YYNGEE. Trimming stripped 0 bases from V and 4 bases from J, with 10 bases between. CDR3 coding DNA: TGTGCCAGCAGCGTAGAAGGGGCTGGAGAGACCCAGTACTTC. Translated, it gives CASSVEGAGETQYF. Together with reference TRBV9 and TRBJ2-5, the CDR3 gives the full variable domain: DSGVTQTPKHLITATGQRVTLRCSPRSGDLSVYWYQQSLDQGLQFLIQYYNGEERAKGNILERFSAQQFPDLHSELNLSSLELGDSALYFCASSVEGAGETQYFGPGTRLLVL.

This chain joins TRBV27 and TRBJ1-2, with no clear D. The CDR3 consists of 16 residues. The germline V and J ends were trimmed by 5 bases and 4 bases, with 20 bases remaining between them. Looked up from germline, CDR1 is MNHEY and CDR2 is SMNVEV (reference sequence). The CDR3 reads CASSRSLSGVPYGYTF. In DNA form, the CDR3 reads TGTGCCAGCAGTCGTTCCCTTAGCGGAGTCCCCTATGGCTACACCTTC.

The chain joins TRBV30 to TRBJ2-7, with D perhaps TRBD1 (6 bases). There are 13 residues in the CDR3. The germline gives CDR1 GTSNPN, CDR2 SVGIG (reference sequence). The ends were cut back, 1 base at V and 3 bases at J, with 10 bases in the middle. In nucleotides, the CDR3 is TGTGCCTGGAGTGGTGGACAGCTCTACGAGCAGTACTTC. It translates to CAWSGGQLYEQYF.

This sequence joins TRBV2 and TRBJ2-7; 8 bases map to TRBD1. Germline lookup yields CDR1 SNHLY and CDR2 FYNNEI. This CDR3 spans 12 amino acids. V shed 7 bases and J 6 bases; nucleotides not matched to a gene: 5. CDR3 amino acids: CASTPTGVEQYF. In nucleotides, the CDR3 is TGTGCCAGCACCCCGACAGGGGTCGAGCAGTACTTC.

The rearrangement uses TRBV21-1 and TRBJ2-7; no DNA check was done on the table's D call, TRBD2. TRBV21-1 represents a pseudogene. This CDR3 comprises 17 residues. The chain's CDR3 is CASSKAGASGRWGEQYF. CDR3 DNA sequence: TGTGCCAGCAGCAAAGCGGGCGCTAGCGGGAGGTGGGGCGAGCAGTACTTC.

This clone showed up just a few times. The chain is built from TRBV5-1 and TRBJ1-1; 10 nucleotides align to TRBD1. The CDR3 runs to 14 residues. Germline assignment: CDR1 SGHRS and CDR2 YFSETQ. V shed 0 bases, J shed 6 bases, and the junction held 2 bases outside the gene matches. CDR3 DNA: TGCGCCAGCAGCTTGGGACAGGGGGCCTCTGAAGCTTTCTTT. It encodes CASSLGQGASEAFF.

The chain carries TRBV5-1 and TRBJ2-3; a weak D match, TRBD2 (6 bases). Germline CDR1 and CDR2: SGHRS and YFSETQ. The CDR3 runs to 14 residues. Trimming pared 4 bases from V and 0 bases from J, leaving 9 bases between. CDR3 protein: CASSGGMSTDTQYF. The DNA for the CDR3 is TGCGCCAGCAGCGGCGGGATGAGCACAGATACGCAGTATTTT. Complete variable domain (other parts from reference TRBV5-1 and TRBJ2-3): KAGVTQTPRYLIKTRGQQVTLSCSPISGHRSVSWYQQTPGQGLQFLFEYFSETQRNKGNFPGRFSGRQFSNSRSEMNVSTLELGDSALYLCASSGGMSTDTQYFGPGTRLTVL.

This rearrangement joins TRBV5-8 to TRBJ2-2; 7 bases map to TRBD2. Germline values: CDR1 SGHTS, CDR2 YDEGEE. The CDR3 is 17 amino acids. The V and J ends lost 3 bases and 4 bases, in that order; junction bases with no gene match: 12. As DNA, the CDR3 is TGTGCCAGCAGCTCCGTTTTCGCGGGGGATATCACCGGGGAGCTGTTTTTT. This codes for CASSSVFAGDITGELFF.

The rearrangement joins TRBV28 to TRBJ1-2, with TRBD1 identical over 7 bases. There are 15 residues in the CDR3. CDR1 and CDR2 (germline): MDHEN, SYDVKM. The trim removed 2 bases at V and 4 bases at J, leaving 7 bases unmatched. CDR3 bases: TGTGCCAGCAGTTTAAGGCAGGGGGGCCGCTATGGCTACACCTTC. Amino acids: CASSLRQGGRYGYTF.

This clone showed up just once. The rearrangement uses TRBV6-5 and TRBJ2-7; 7 nucleotides agree with TRBD2. CDR3 length: 14 residues. With 2 bases clipped from V and 4 bases from J, the junction kept 5 bases outside the gene matches. Germline-derived CDR1 and CDR2 are MNHEY and SVGAGI. CDR3 DNA sequence: TGTGCCAGCAGTTACGGCGGGAGTTGGTACGAGCAGTACTTC. Amino acids: CASSYGGSWYEQYF.

The genes are TRBV11-3 and TRBJ2-1, with 8 bases aligning to TRBD1. With V trimmed by 2 bases and J by 8 bases, 17 bases remained unmatched. The CDR3 has 18 residues. Per germline, CDR1 SGHNT and CDR2 YENEEA. The CDR3, as DNA: TGTGCCAGCAGCTTACAACGAGGGGCAGGGGGCAGAATTGATGAGCAGTTCTTC. Amino acid sequence: CASSLQRGAGGRIDEQFF.

This clone was detected only a few times. V gene TRBV6-5 combines with J gene TRBJ1-2; D unclear. CDR3 length: 14 amino acids. The V end lost 3 bases, the J end lost 1 base, and 9 bases lay between the germline ends. CDR1 is MNHEY, CDR2 SVGAGI, per germline. CDR3 loop: CASSYRGVNYGYTF. CDR3 DNA: TGTGCCAGCAGTTATAGAGGAGTTAACTATGGCTACACCTTC.